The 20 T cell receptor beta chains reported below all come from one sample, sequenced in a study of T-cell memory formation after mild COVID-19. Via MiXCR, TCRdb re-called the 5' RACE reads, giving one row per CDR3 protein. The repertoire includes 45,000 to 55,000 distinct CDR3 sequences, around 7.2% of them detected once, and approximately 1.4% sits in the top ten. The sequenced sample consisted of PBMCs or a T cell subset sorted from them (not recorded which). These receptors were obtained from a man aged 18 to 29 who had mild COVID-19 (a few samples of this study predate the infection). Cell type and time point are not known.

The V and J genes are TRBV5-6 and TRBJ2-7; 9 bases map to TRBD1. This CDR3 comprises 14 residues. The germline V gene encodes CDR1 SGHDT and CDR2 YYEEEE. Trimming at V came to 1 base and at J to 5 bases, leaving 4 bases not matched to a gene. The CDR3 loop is CASSLTGGEDEQYF. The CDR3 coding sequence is TGTGCCAGCAGCTTGACAGGGGGCGAAGACGAGCAGTACTTC.

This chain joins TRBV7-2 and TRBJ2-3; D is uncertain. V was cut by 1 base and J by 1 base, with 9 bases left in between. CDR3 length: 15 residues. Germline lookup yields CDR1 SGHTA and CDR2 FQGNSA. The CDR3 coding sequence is TGTGCCAGCAGCTTAGGCCCCGCGGGCACAGATACGCAGTATTTT. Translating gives CASSLGPAGTDTQYF.

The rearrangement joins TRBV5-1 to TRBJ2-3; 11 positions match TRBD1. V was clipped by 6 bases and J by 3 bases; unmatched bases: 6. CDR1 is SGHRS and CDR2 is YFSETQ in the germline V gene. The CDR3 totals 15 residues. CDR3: CASILGQGATDTQYF. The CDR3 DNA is TGCGCCAGCATCCTCGGACAGGGGGCAACAGATACGCAGTATTTT. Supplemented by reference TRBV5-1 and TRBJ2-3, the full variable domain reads KAGVTQTPRYLIKTRGQQVTLSCSPISGHRSVSWYQQTPGQGLQFLFEYFSETQRNKGNFPGRFSGRQFSNSRSEMNVSTLELGDSALYLCASILGQGATDTQYFGPGTRLTVL.

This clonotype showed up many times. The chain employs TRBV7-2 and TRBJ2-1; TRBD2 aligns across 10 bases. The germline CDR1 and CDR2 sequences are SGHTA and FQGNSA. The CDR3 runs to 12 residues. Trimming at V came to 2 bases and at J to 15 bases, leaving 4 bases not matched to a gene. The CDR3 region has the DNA TGTGCCAGCAGCTTACTAGCGGGGGTACTGTTCTTC. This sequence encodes CASSLLAGVLFF. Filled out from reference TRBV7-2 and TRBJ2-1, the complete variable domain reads GAGVSQSPSNKVTEKGKDVELRCDPISGHTALYWYRQSLGQGLEFLIYFQGNSAPDKSGLPSDRFSAERTGGSVSTLTIQRTQQEDSAVYLCASSLLAGVLFFGPGTRLTVL.

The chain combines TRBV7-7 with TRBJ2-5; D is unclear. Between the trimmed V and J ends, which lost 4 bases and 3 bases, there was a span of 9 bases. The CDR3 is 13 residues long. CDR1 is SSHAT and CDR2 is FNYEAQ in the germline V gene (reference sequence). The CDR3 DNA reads TGTGCCAGCAGCTCGGGCAGTAAAGAGACCCAGTACTTC. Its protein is CASSSGSKETQYF.

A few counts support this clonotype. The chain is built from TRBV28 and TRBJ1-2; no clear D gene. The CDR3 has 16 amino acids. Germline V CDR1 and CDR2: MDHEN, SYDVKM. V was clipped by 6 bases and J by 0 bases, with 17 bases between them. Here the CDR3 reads CASSPIGQDANYGYTF. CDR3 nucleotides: TGTGCCAGCAGCCCCATAGGTCAAGACGCTAACTATGGCTACACCTTC.

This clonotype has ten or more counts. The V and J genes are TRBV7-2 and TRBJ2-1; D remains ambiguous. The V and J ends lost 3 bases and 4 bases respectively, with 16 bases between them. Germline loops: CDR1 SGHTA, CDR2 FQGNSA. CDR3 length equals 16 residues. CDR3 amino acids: CASSLEEPSAYNEQFF. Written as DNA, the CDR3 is TGTGCCAGCAGCTTGGAAGAACCAAGCGCTTACAATGAGCAGTTCTTC.

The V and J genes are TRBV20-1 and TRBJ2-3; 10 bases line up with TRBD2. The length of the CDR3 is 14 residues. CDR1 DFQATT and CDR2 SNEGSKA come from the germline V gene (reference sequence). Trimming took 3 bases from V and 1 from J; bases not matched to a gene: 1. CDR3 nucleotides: TGCAGTGCTAGCACTAGCGGGGGCACAGATACGCAGTATTTT. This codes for CSASTSGGTDTQYF.

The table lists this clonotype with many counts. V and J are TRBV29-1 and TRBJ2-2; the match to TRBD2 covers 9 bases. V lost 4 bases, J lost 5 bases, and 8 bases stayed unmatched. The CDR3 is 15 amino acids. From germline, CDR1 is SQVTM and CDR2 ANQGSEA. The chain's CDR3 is CSVGGGGARTGELFF. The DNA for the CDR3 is TGCAGCGTTGGTGGCGGGGGGGCGAGGACCGGGGAGCTGTTTTTT.

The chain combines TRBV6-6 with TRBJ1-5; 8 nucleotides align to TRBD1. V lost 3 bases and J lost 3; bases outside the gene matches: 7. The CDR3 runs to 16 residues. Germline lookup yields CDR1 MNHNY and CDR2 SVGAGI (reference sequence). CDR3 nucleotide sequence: TGTGCCAGCAGTTATCCTCCAGGGGGCCTCAATCAGCCCCAGCATTTT. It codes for CASSYPPGGLNQPQHF.

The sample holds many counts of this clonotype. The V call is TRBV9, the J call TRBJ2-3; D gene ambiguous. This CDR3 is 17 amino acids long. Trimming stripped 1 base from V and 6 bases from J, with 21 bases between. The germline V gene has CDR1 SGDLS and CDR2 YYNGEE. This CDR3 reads CASSVSGGLTSRDTQYF. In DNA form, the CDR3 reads TGTGCCAGCAGCGTATCCGGCGGATTGACGTCTCGGGATACGCAGTATTTT.

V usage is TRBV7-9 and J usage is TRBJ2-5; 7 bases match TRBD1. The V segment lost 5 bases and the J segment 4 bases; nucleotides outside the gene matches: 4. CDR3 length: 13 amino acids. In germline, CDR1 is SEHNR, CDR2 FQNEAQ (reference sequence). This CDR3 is CASSGQAGETQYF. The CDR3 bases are TGTGCCAGCAGCGGACAGGCCGGAGAGACCCAGTACTTC.

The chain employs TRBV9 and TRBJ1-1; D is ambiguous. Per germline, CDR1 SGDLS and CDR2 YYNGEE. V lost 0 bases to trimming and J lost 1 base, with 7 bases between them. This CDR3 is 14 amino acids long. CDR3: CASSVAWGNTEAFF. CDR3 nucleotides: TGTGCCAGCAGCGTAGCTTGGGGGAACACTGAAGCTTTCTTT.

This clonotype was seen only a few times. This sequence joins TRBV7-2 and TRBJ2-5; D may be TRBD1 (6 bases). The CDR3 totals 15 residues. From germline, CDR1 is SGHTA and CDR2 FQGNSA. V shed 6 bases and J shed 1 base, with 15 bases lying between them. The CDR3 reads CASRSQGTGQETQYF. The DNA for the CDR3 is TGTGCCAGCAGGAGTCAGGGGACCGGCCAAGAGACCCAGTACTTC.

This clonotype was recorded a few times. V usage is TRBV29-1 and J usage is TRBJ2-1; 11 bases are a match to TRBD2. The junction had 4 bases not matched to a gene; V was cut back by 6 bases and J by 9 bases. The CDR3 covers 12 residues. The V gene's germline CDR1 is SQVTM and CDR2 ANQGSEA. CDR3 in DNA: TGCAGCGTAACTAGCGGGGGACCTGAGCAGTTCTTC. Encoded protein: CSVTSGGPEQFF.

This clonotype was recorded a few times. The CDR3 loop is CASSRQGGGYTF. The CDR3 bases are TGTGCCAGCAGTCGGCAGGGTGGTGGCTACACCTTC. V is TRBV12-3 or TRBV12-4 and J is TRBJ1-2; D possibly corresponds to TRBD1 (5 bases). V lost 5 bases and J lost 7, with 11 bases in between. This CDR3 is 12 amino acids long.

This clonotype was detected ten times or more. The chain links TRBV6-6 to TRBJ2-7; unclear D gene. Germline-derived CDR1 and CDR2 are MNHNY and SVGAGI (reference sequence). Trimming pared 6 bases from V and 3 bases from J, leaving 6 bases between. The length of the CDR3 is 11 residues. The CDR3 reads CASSRNYEQYF. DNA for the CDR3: TGTGCCAGCAGCCGTAACTACGAGCAGTACTTC.

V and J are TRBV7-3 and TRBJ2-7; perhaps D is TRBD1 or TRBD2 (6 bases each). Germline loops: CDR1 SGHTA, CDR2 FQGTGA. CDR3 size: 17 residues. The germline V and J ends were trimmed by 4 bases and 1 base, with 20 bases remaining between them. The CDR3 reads CASSSSNRGVASYEQYV. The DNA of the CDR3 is TGTGCCAGCAGCTCCTCAAATAGGGGGGTAGCTTCCTACGAGCAGTACGTC.

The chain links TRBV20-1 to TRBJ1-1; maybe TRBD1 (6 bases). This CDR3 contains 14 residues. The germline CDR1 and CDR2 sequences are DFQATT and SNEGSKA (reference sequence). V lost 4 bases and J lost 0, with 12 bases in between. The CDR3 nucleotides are TGCAGTGCTAAACAGGGACCCATGAACACTGAAGCTTTCTTT. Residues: CSAKQGPMNTEAFF.

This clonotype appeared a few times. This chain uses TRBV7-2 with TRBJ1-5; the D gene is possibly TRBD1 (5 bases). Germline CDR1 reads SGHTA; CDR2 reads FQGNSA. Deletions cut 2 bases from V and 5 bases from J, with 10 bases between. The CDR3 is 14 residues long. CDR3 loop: CASSLIRVYQPQHF. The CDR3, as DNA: TGTGCCAGCAGCTTAATCAGGGTATATCAGCCCCAGCATTTT.